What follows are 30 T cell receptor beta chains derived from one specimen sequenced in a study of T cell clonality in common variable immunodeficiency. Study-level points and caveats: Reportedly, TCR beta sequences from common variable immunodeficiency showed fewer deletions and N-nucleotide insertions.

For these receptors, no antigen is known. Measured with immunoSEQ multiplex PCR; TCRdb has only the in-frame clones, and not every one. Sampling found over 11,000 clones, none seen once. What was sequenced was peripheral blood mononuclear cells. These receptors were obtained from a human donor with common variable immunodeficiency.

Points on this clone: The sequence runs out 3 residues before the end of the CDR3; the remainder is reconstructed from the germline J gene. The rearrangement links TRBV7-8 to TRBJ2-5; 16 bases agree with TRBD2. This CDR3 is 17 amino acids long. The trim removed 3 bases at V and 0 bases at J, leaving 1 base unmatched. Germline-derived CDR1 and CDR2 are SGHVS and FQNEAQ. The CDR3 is CASSLGLAGGYQETQYF. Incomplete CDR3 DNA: TGTGCCAGCAGCTTGGGACTAGCGGGGGGGTACCAAGAGACC.

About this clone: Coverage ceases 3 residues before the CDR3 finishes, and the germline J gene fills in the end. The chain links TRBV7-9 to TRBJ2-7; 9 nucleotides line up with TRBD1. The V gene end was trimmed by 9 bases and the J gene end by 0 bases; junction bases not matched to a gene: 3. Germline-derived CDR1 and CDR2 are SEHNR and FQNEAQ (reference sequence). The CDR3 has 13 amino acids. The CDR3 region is CASTTGGSYEQYF. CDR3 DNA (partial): TGTGCCAGTACGACAGGGGGCTCCTACGAG.

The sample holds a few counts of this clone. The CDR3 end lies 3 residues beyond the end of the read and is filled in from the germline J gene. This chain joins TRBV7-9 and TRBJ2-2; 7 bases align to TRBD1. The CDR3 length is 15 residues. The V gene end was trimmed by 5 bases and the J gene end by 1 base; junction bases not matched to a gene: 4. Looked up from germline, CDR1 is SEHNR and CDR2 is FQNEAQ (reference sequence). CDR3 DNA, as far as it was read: TGTGCCAGCAGCCGGACAGGCATGAACACCGGGGAG. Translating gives CASSRTGMNTGE. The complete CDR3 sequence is CASSRTGMNTGELFF.

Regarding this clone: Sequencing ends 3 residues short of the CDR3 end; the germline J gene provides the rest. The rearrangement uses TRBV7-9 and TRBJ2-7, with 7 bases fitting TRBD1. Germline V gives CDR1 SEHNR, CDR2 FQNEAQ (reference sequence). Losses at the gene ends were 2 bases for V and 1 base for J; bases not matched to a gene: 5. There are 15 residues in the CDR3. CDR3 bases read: TGTGCCAGCAGCTTACCCCGGGACAGTTCCTACGAG. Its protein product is CASSLPRDSSYE. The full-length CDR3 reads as CASSLPRDSSYEQYF.

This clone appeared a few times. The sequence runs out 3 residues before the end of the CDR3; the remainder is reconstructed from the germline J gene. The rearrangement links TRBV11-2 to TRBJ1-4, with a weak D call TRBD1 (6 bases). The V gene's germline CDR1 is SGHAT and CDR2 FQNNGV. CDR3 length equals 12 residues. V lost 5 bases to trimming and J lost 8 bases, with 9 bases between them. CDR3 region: CASSPQGEKLFF. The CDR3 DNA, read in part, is TGTGCCAGCAGCCCCCAGGGGGAAAAA.

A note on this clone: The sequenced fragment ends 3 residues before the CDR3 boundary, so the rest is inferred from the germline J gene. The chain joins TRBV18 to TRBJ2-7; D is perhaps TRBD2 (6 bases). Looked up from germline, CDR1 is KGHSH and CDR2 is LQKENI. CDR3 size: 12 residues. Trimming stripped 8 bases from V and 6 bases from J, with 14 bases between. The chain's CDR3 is CASDGGSAEQYF. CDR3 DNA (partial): TGTGCCAGCGACGGGGGATCTGCCGAG.

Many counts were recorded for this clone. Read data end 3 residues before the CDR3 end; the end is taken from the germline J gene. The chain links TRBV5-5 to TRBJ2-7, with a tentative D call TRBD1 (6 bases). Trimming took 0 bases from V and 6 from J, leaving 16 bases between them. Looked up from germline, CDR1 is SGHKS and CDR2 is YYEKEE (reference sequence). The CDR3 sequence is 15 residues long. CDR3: CASSLAVQGIGEQYF. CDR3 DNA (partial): TGTGCCAGCAGCTTGGCCGTGCAGGGGATAGGCGAG.

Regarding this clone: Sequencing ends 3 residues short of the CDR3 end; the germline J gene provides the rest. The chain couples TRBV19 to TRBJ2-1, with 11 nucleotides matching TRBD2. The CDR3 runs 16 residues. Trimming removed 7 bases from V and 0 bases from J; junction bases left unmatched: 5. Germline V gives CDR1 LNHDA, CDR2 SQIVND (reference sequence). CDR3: CASTISGGASYNEQFF. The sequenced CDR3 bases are TGTGCCAGTACCATTAGCGGGGGGGCCTCCTACAATGAG.

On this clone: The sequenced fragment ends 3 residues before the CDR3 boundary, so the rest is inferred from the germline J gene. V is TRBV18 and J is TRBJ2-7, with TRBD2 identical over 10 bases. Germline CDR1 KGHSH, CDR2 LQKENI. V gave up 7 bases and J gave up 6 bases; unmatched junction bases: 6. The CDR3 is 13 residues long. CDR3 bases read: TGTGCCAGCTGCGAACTAGCGGGGATCGAG. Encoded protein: CASCELAGIE. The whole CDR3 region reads CASCELAGIEQYF.

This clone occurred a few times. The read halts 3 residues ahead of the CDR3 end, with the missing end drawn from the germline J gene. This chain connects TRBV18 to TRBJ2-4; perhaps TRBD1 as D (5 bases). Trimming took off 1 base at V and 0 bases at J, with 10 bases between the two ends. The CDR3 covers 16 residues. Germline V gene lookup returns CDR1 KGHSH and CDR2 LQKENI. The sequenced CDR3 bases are TGTGCCAGCTCACCACAGACAGCCTTAGCCAAAAACATT. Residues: CASSPQTALAKNI. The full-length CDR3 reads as CASSPQTALAKNIQYF.

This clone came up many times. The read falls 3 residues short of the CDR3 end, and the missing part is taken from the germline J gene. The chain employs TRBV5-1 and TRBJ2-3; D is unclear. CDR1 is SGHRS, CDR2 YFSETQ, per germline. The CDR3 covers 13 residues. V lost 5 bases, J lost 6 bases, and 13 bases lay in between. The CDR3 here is CASSPPAGDTQYF. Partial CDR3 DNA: TGCGCCAGCAGTCCCCCCGCAGGTGATACG.

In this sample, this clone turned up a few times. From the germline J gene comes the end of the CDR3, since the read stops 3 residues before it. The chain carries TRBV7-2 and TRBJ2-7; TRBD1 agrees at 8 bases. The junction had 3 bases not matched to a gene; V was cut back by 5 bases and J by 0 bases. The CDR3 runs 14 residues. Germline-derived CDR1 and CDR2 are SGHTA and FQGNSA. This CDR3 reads CASSRDRRSYEQYF. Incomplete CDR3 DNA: TGTGCCAGCAGCAGGGACAGGCGCTCCTACGAG.

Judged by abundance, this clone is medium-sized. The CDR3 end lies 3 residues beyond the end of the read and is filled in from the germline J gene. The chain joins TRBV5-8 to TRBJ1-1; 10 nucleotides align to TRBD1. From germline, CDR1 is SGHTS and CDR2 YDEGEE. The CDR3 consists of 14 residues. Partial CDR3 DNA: TGTGCCAGCAGCTTGATGGCGACAGGGGGCCTA. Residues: CASSLMATGGL. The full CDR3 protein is CASSLMATGGLAFF. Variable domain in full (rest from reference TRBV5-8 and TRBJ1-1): EAGVTQSPTHLIKTRGQQATLRCSPISGHTSVYWYQQALGLGLQFLLWYDEGEERNRGNFPPRFSGRQFPNYSSELNVNALELEDSALYLCASSLMATGGLAFFGQGTRLTVV.

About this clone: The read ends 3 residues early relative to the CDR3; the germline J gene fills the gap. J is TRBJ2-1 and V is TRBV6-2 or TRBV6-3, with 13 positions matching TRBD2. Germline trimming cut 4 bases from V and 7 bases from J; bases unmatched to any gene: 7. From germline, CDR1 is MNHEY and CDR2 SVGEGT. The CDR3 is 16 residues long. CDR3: CASSLTSGGAWNEQFF. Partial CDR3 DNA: TGTGCCAGCAGTTTAACTAGCGGGGGGGCCTGGAATGAG.

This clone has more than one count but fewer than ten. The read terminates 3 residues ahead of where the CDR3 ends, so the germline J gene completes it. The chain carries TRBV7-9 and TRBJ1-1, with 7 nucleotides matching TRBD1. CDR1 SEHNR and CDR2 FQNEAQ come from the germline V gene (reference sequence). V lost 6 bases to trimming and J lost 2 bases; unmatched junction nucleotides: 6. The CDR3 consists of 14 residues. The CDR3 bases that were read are TGTGCCAGCAGTATCCAGGGGGGCAACACTGAA. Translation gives CASSIQGGNTE. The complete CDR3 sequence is CASSIQGGNTEAFF.

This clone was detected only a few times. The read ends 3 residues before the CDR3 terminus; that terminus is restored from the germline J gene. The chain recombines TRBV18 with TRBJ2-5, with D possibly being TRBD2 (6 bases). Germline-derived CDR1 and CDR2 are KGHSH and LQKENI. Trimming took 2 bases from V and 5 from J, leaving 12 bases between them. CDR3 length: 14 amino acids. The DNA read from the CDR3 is TGTGCCAGCTCACCAGTGCCTAGCGAGGAGACC. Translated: CASSPVPSEET. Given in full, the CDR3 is CASSPVPSEETQYF.

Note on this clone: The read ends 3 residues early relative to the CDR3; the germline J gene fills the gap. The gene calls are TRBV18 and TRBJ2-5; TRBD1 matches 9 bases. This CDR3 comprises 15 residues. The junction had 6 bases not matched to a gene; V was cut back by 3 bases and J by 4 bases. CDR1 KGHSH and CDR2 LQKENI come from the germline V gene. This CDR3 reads CASSPSDRGVETQYF. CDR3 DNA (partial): TGTGCCAGCTCACCTTCGGACAGGGGCGTAGAGACC.

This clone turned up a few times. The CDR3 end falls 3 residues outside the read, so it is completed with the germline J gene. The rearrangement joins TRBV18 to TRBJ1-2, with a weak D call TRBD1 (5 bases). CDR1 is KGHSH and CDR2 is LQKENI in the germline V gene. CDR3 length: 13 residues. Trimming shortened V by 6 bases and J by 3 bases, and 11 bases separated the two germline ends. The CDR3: CASSKTEYYGYTF. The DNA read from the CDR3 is TGTGCCAGCTCTAAGACAGAGTACTATGGC.

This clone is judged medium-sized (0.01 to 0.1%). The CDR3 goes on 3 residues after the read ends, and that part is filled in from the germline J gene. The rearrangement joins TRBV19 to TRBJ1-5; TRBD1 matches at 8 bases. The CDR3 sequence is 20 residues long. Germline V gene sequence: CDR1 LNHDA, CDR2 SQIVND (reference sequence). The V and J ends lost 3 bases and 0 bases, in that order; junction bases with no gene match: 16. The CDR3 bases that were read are TGTGCCAGTAGTATTGCCTTGGGCAGGGGGCTCGGGTATAGCAATCAGCCC. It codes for CASSIALGRGLGYSNQP. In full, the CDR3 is CASSIALGRGLGYSNQPQHF.

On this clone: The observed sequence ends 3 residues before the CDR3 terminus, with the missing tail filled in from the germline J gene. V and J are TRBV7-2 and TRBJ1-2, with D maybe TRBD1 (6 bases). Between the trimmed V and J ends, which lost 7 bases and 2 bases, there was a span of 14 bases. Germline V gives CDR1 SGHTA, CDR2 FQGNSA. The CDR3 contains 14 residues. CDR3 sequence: CASNPPGQNYGYTF. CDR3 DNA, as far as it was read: TGTGCCAGCAACCCACCCGGACAGAACTATGGC.

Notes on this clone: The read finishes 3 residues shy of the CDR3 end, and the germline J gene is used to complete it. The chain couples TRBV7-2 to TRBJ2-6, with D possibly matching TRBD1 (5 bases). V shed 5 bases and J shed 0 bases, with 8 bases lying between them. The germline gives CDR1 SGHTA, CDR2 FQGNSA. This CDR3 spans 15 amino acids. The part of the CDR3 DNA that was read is TGTGCCAGCAGCCGACAGATCTCTGGGGCCAACGTC. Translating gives CASSRQISGANV. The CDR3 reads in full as CASSRQISGANVLTF.

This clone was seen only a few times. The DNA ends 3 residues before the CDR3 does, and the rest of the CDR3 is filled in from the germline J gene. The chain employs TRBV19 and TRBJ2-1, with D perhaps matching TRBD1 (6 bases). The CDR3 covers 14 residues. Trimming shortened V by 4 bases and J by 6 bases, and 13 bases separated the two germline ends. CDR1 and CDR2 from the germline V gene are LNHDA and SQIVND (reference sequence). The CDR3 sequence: CASSRGGPINEQFF. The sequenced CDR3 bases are TGTGCCAGTAGTAGAGGGGGACCTATCAATGAG.

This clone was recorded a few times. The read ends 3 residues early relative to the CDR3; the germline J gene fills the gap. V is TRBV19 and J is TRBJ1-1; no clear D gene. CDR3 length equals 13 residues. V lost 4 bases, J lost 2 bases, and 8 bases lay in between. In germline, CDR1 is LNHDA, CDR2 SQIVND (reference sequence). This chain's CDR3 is CASSKQINTEAFF. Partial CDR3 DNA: TGTGCCAGTAGTAAACAGATTAACACTGAA. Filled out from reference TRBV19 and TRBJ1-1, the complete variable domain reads DGGITQSPKYLFRKEGQNVTLSCEQNLNHDAMYWYRQDPGQGLRLIYYSQIVNDFQKGDIAEGYSVSREKKESFPLTVTSAQKNPTAFYLCASSKQINTEAFFGQGTRLTVV.

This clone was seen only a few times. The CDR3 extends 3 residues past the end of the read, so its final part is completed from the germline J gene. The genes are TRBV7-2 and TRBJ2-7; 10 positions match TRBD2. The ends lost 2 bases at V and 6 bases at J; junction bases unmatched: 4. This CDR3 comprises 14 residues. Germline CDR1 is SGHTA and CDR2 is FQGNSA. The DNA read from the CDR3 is TGTGCCAGCAGCTTAACTAGCGGGGTGGGCGAG. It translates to CASSLTSGVGE. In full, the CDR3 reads CASSLTSGVGEQYF.

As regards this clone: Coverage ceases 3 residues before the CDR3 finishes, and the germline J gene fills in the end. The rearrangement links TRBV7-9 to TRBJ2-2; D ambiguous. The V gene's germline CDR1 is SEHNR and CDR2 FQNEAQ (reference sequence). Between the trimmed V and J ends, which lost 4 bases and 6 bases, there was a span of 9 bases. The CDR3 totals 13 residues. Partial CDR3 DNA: TGTGCCAGCAGCTCGGTTTTCCCCGGGGAG. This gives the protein CASSSVFPGE. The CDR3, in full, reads CASSSVFPGELFF.

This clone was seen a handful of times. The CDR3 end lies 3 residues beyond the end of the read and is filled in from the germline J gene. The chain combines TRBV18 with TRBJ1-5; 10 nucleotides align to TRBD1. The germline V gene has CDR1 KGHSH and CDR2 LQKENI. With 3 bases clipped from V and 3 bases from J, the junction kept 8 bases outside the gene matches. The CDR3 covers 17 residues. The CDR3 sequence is CASSPPEDRGANQPQHF. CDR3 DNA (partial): TGTGCCAGCTCACCCCCGGAGGACAGGGGGGCCAATCAGCCC.

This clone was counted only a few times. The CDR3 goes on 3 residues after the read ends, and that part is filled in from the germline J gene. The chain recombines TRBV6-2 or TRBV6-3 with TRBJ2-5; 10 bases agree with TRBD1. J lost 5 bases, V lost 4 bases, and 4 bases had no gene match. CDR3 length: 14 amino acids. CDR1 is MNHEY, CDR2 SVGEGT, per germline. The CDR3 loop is CASSSTGGYETQYF. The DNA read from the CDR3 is TGTGCCAGCAGTTCGACAGGGGGCTATGAGACC.

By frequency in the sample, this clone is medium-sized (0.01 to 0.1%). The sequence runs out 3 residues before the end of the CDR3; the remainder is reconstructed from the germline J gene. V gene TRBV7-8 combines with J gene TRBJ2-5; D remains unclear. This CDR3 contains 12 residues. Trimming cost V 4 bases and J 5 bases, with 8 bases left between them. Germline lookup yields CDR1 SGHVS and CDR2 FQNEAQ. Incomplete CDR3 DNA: TGTGCCAGCAGCTACCTAGTGGAGACC. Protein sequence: CASSYLVET. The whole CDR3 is CASSYLVETQYF.

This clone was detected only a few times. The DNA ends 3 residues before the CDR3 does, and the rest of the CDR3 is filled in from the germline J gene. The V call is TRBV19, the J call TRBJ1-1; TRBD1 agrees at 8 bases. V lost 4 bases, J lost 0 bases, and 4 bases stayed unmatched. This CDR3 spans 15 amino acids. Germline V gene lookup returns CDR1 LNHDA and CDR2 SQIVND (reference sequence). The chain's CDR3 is CASSRRQGMNTEAFF. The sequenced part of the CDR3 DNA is TGTGCCAGTAGTAGAAGACAGGGGATGAACACTGAA. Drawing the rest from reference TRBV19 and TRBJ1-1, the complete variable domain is DGGITQSPKYLFRKEGQNVTLSCEQNLNHDAMYWYRQDPGQGLRLIYYSQIVNDFQKGDIAEGYSVSREKKESFPLTVTSAQKNPTAFYLCASSRRQGMNTEAFFGQGTRLTVV.

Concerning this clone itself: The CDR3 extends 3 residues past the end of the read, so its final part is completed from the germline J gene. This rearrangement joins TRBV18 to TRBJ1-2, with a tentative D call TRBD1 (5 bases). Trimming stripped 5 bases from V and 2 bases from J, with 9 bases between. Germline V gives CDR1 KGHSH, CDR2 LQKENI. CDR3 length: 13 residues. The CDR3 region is CASSIQENYGYTF. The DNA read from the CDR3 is TGTGCCAGCTCAATACAGGAGAACTATGGC.